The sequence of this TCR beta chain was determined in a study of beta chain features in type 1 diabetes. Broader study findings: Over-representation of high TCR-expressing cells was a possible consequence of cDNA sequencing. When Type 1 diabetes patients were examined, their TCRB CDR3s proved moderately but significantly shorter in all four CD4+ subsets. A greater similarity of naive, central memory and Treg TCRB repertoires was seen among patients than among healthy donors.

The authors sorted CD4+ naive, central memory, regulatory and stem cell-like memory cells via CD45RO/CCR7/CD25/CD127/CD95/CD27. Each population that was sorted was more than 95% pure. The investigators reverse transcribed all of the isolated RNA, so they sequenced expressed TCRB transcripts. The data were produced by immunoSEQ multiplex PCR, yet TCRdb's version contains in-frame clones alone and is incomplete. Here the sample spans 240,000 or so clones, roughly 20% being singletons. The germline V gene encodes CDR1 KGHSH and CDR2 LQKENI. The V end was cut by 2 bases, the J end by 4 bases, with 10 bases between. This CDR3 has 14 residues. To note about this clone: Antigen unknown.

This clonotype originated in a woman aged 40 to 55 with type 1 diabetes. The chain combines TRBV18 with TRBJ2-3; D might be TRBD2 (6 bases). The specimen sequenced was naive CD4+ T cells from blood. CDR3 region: CASSPSGTSDTQYF. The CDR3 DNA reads TGTGCCAGCTCACCATCCGGGACTTCAGATACGCAGTATTTT. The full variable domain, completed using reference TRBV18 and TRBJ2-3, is NAGVMQNPRHLVRRRGQEARLRCSPMKGHSHVYWYRQLPEEGLKFMVYLQKENIIDESGMPKERFSAEFPKEGPSILRIQQVVRGDSAAYFCASSPSGTSDTQYFGPGTRLTVL.